The rows below give T cell receptor beta chains drawn from one sample of a study of blood T cell repertoires in COVID-19. Generated by immunoSEQ multiplex PCR, the TCRdb table keeps only in-frame clones and is missing some. The sample contains 70,000 or so clones, around 86% of which appear only once. The sample taken for sequencing was peripheral blood. Receptors were obtained from a woman aged 18-29 years with acute or convalescent COVID-19. Both conserved end residues are part of each CDR3. The order of the fields is CDR3 protein, CDR3 DNA, D gene, clone size, V gene, J gene. D genes are given only for firm matches. A row's size may be missing; if present it is once, few, many or a size class.

CASSRDPSSEQYF	TGTGCCAGCAGTCGGGATCCGTCCTCCGAGCAGTACTTC	NA	NA	TRBV2	TRBJ2-7
CASTLGGLPSQPQHF	TGTGCCAGTACCCTCGGGGGGCTGCCCAGTCAGCCCCAGCATTTT	NA	NA	TRBV19	TRBJ1-5
CASSLGTEVYEQYF	TGTGCCAGCAGCTTAGGTACGGAGGTCTACGAGCAGTACTTC	NA	NA	TRBV11-2	TRBJ2-7
CASSQRGELQGYTF	TGTGCCAGCAGCCAACGGGGGGAGTTACAGGGCTACACCTTC	NA	once	TRBV3-1/TRBV3-2	TRBJ1-2
CSVEYLSGYSYGYTF	TGCAGCGTTGAATATTTGTCAGGGTACAGCTATGGCTACACCTTC	NA	NA	TRBV29-1	TRBJ1-2
CASSSGQTRNYGYTF	TGTGCCAGCAGTTCCGGACAGACGAGAAACTATGGCTACACCTTC	NA	NA	TRBV6-6	TRBJ1-2
CAWSPGGNQPQHF	TGTGCCTGGAGTCCAGGGGGCAATCAGCCCCAGCATTTT	NA	NA	TRBV30	TRBJ1-5
CASSVGGRYNEQFF	TGTGCCAGCAGCGTAGGCGGCCGATACAATGAGCAGTTCTTC	NA	NA	TRBV9	TRBJ2-1
CASSQVRSGGTEAFF	TGCGCCAGCAGCCAAGTGAGATCCGGGGGCACTGAAGCTTTCTTT	NA	few	TRBV4-1	TRBJ1-1
CASSASSGGAREQFF	TGTGCCAGCAGCGCTTCTAGCGGGGGGGCACGGGAGCAGTTCTTC	TRBD2	NA	TRBV25-1	TRBJ2-1
CASRDRGLSEKLFF	TGTGCCAGCAGGGACAGGGGTTTAAGTGAAAAACTGTTTTTT	TRBD1	NA	TRBV6-1	TRBJ1-4
CAWSATGVGAEQYF	TGTGCCTGGAGTGCGACAGGGGTAGGAGCCGAGCAGTACTTC	TRBD1	NA	TRBV30	TRBJ2-7